This record looks at one T cell receptor (beta chain) sequence and its context. The CDR3 length is 12 residues. The data were taken from a study of blood T cell repertoires in COVID-19. Enrollees, roughly 18 to 89 years old, lived in 24 US areas. Two negative PCRs, clearance, or symptom resolution characterized the recovered Cohort 3 donors. Generated by immunoSEQ multiplex PCR, the TCRdb table keeps only in-frame clones and is missing some. The sample shows hundreds of thousands of clones, around 87% of them seen only once. Material: PBMCs or T cells enriched from blood (not recorded which). This TCR came from a man aged 25 to 45 who had recovered from COVID-19. This sequence joins TRBV12-3 or TRBV12-4 and TRBJ2-2, with 11 bases lining up with TRBD2. The CDR3 bases are TGTGCTAGCGGGAGGGCCACCGGGGAGCTGTTTTTT. It translates to CASGRATGELFF.